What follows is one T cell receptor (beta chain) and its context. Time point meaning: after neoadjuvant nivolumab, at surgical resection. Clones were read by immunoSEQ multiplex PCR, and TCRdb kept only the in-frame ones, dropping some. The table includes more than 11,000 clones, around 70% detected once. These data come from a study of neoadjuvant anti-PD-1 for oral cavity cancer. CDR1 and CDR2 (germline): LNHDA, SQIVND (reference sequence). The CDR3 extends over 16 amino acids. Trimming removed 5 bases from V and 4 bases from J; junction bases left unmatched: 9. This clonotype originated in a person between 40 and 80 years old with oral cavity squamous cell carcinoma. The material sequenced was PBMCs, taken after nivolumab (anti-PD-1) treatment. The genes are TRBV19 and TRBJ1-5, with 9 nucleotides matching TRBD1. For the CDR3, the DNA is TGTGCCAGTAGTCTAAGACCGACAGGGGGAAATCAGCCCCAGCATTTT. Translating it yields CASSLRPTGGNQPQHF.